This T cell receptor (beta chain) was found in a study of blood T cell repertoires in COVID-19. Study-wide context: Sources were T cells, B-cell-depleted T cells, or PBMCs; the material itself was cDNA or gDNA.

The CDR3 sequence is 19 residues long. The V segment lost 2 bases and the J segment 5 bases; nucleotides outside the gene matches: 17. Germline V CDR1 and CDR2: SGHTA, FQGTGA. Some clones are missing from TCRdb's copy, which holds only in-frame ones; the method was immunoSEQ multiplex PCR. The data hold about 140,000 clones, with 80% to 90% observed a single time. The source is a woman aged 60-75 years with active COVID-19. Sequenced: peripheral blood. The chain has TRBV7-3 and TRBJ1-2; 10 positions match TRBD1. The CDR3 DNA reads TGTGCCAGCAGCTTAGATGGCCCCCGGGACAGGGGAGGTCAATATGGCTACACCTTC. The encoded protein is CASSLDGPRDRGGQYGYTF.